Listed here are 18 T cell receptor beta chains from one sample, sequenced in a study of blood T cell repertoires in COVID-19 (dated by TCRdb to the early 2020s). The receptor library was made with the immunoSEQ multiplex PCR assay. Here the immuneACCESS table is served through TCRdb, limited to in-frame sequences with V and J called. Missing clones are a known gap in these copies; in checked studies unresolved V genes cover under half, and the rest lacks a known reason. This sample has under 150,000 clones in its table, and approximately 85% of those were observed once. The ten biggest clones cover around 4.5% of the sample. The sequenced material came from peripheral blood. All receptors derive from a human donor in a cohort sampled during active COVID-19.

The chain is built from TRBV19 and TRBJ1-4, with a possible D match to TRBD1 (6 bases). CDR3 length: 15 residues. Germline-derived CDR1 and CDR2 are LNHDA and SQIVND (reference sequence). Trimming shortened V by 6 bases and J by 8 bases, and 19 bases separated the two germline ends. CDR3 sequence: CASSPRGTLIEKLFF. For the CDR3, the DNA is TGTGCCAGTAGCCCGAGGGGGACGTTGATAGAAAAACTGTTTTTT. Full variable domain (rest looked up from reference TRBV19 and TRBJ1-4): DGGITQSPKYLFRKEGQNVTLSCEQNLNHDAMYWYRQDPGQGLRLIYYSQIVNDFQKGDIAEGYSVSREKKESFPLTVTSAQKNPTAFYLCASSPRGTLIEKLFFGSGTQLSVL.

The genes are TRBV24-1 and TRBJ2-5, with TRBD2 matching 7 bases. CDR3 length: 13 residues. CDR1 and CDR2 from the germline V gene are KGHDR and SFDVKD. The ends lost 9 bases at V and 5 bases at J; junction bases unmatched: 8. CDR3 DNA sequence: TGTGCCACCGGTGCCGACGGGGGGGAGACCCAGTACTTC. Translating it yields CATGADGGETQYF.

A single count supports this clone. The genes are TRBV7-2 and TRBJ2-3; no clear D gene. Germline CDR1 reads SGHTA; CDR2 reads FQGNSA. Trimming left V 3 bases short and J 1 base short, with 11 bases between. The CDR3 extends over 15 amino acids. The CDR3 bases are TGTGCCAGCAGCTTTGGGCCAATTGGCACAGATACGCAGTATTTT. Its protein product is CASSFGPIGTDTQYF.

The J gene is TRBJ2-1, the V gene TRBV7-9, with 7 positions matching TRBD2. This CDR3 region has 14 residues. Losses at the gene ends were 0 bases for V and 9 bases for J; bases not matched to a gene: 5. Germline V CDR1 and CDR2: SEHNR, FQNEAQ (reference sequence). CDR3 residues: CASSLASGEGEQFF. In nucleotides, the CDR3 is TGTGCCAGCAGCTTAGCGAGCGGGGAAGGTGAGCAGTTCTTC.

The chain joins TRBV9 to TRBJ2-1; 11 bases fit TRBD2. CDR3 length equals 17 residues. J was trimmed by 9 bases and V by 1 base; bases with no gene match: 12. Germline-derived CDR1 and CDR2 are SGDLS and YYNGEE. The DNA for the CDR3 is TGTGCCAGCAGCGTAAAATCTGGGCTAGCGGGAGGAGGTGAGCAGTTCTTC. Amino acid sequence: CASSVKSGLAGGGEQFF.

The chain is built from TRBV6-1 and TRBJ2-5; tentatively, D is TRBD1 (5 bases). CDR1 and CDR2 from the germline V gene are MNHNS and SASEGT. The CDR3 totals 16 residues. Trimming took off 3 bases at V and 5 bases at J, with 19 bases between the two ends. The CDR3 DNA reads as TGTGCCAGCAGTGAGATCGCGCCAGGGTTTGGGGAGACCCAGTACTTC. Translating it yields CASSEIAPGFGETQYF.

The rearrangement uses TRBV7-2 and TRBJ1-2; 12 nucleotides agree with TRBD1. The CDR3 length is 17 residues. Germline values: CDR1 SGHTA, CDR2 FQGNSA. The trim removed 1 base at V and 4 bases at J, leaving 7 bases unmatched. As DNA, the CDR3 is TGTGCCAGCAGCTTAGTGGGACAGGGGGCGCAATCCTATGGCTACACCTTC. It codes for CASSLVGQGAQSYGYTF.

The chain joins TRBV18 to TRBJ2-6; D unresolved. CDR1 is KGHSH and CDR2 is LQKENI in the germline V gene. This CDR3 has 14 residues. V gave up 3 bases and J gave up 0 bases, with 3 bases separating them. The CDR3 DNA follows: TGTGCCAGCTCACCCAGCTCTGGGGCCAACGTCCTGACTTTC. Translating it yields CASSPSSGANVLTF.

The J gene is TRBJ2-7, the V gene TRBV6-6; the D gene is possibly TRBD1 (6 bases). The CDR3 sequence is 12 residues long. Germline CDR1 MNHNY, CDR2 SVGAGI (reference sequence). With 2 bases removed from V and 7 bases from J, the gap between germline ends came to 9 bases. CDR3 coding DNA: TGTGCCAGCAGTTACGGGGGCCTGGAGCAGTACGTC. This codes for CASSYGGLEQYV.

The gene calls are TRBV4-3 and TRBJ2-1; 7 bases line up with TRBD1. Germline V gene data show CDR1 as LGHNA and CDR2 as YSLEER. The CDR3 spans 16 residues. Losses at the gene ends were 0 bases for V and 7 bases for J; bases not matched to a gene: 9. For the CDR3, the DNA is TGCGCCAGCAGCCAAGAAGGAGAGGGGGCGGGTAATGAGCAGTTCTTC. This translates into CASSQEGEGAGNEQFF.

The chain recombines TRBV6-6 with TRBJ1-1, with TRBD1 matching 9 bases. Germline V lookup: CDR1 MNHNY, CDR2 SVGAGI (reference sequence). V gave up 2 bases and J gave up 5 bases; unmatched junction bases: 6. This CDR3 has 15 residues. This CDR3 is CASSYAVQGATEAFF. In DNA, the CDR3 is TGTGCCAGCAGTTACGCGGTACAGGGGGCTACTGAAGCTTTCTTT.

The genes are TRBV4-3 and TRBJ2-5; 8 bases align to TRBD2. The V and J ends lost 0 bases and 5 bases, in that order; junction bases with no gene match: 14. This CDR3 has 18 residues. Germline assignment: CDR1 LGHNA and CDR2 YSLEER. The CDR3 DNA sequence: TGCGCCAGCAGCCAAGATTGGGGGCGGGGGGCTCTCTGGGAGACCCAGTACTTC. Translated, it gives CASSQDWGRGALWETQYF.

The chain joins TRBV11-2 to TRBJ2-1; 7 nucleotides match TRBD1. CDR3 length equals 15 residues. Germline CDR1 reads SGHAT; CDR2 reads FQNNGV. With 1 base clipped from V and 6 bases from J, the junction kept 6 bases outside the gene matches. The CDR3 is CASSLATGVSNEQFF. CDR3 bases: TGTGCCAGCAGCTTAGCCACAGGGGTGAGCAATGAGCAGTTCTTC.

V gene TRBV5-1 combines with J gene TRBJ2-1; the D is unclear. The V and J ends lost 1 base and 8 bases respectively, with 4 bases between them. The CDR3 has 11 residues. The germline V gene encodes CDR1 SGHRS and CDR2 YFSETQ. For the CDR3, the DNA is TGCGCCAGCAGCTTGAACTATGAGCAGTTCTTC. This translates into CASSLNYEQFF. Full variable domain (rest looked up from reference TRBV5-1 and TRBJ2-1): KAGVTQTPRYLIKTRGQQVTLSCSPISGHRSVSWYQQTPGQGLQFLFEYFSETQRNKGNFPGRFSGRQFSNSRSEMNVSTLELGDSALYLCASSLNYEQFFGPGTRLTVL.

The CDR3 coding sequence is TGTGCCAGCAGAGTGCGGACAGGCTATCAAGAGACCCAGTACTTC. Its translation: CASRVRTGYQETQYF. This rearrangement joins TRBV7-8 to TRBJ2-5, with TRBD1 matching over 7 bases. Germline CDR1 reads SGHVS; CDR2 reads FQNEAQ. This CDR3 contains 15 residues. Trimming cost V 6 bases and J 2 bases; bases outside gene matches: 9.

The rearrangement links TRBV18 to TRBJ2-7, with 7 bases fitting TRBD2. The junction had 4 bases not matched to a gene; V was cut back by 2 bases and J by 3 bases. Germline CDR1 reads KGHSH; CDR2 reads LQKENI. This CDR3 is 14 amino acids long. In nucleotides, the CDR3 is TGTGCCAGCTCACCAGGGAGGGGTGGCTACGAGCAGTACTTC. Protein: CASSPGRGGYEQYF.

The V and J genes are TRBV6-4 and TRBJ1-4; D is undetermined. Trimming pared 3 bases from V and 0 bases from J, leaving 5 bases between. The germline V gene has CDR1 MRHNA and CDR2 SNTAGT. The CDR3 totals 14 residues. The CDR3 DNA is TGTGCCAGCAGTGAAGGAGCAACTAATGAAAAACTGTTTTTT. Amino acids: CASSEGATNEKLFF.

This clone was counted at least ten times. This chain joins TRBV27 and TRBJ1-2; the match to TRBD1 covers 9 bases. V trimming: 5 bases; J trimming: 4 bases; junction bases outside the gene matches: 11. Looked up from germline, CDR1 is MNHEY and CDR2 is SMNVEV (reference sequence). The CDR3 contains 16 residues. The CDR3 loop is CASSPLGQGPLYGYTF. As DNA, the CDR3 is TGTGCCAGCAGTCCCCTGGGACAGGGCCCCCTCTATGGCTACACCTTC.